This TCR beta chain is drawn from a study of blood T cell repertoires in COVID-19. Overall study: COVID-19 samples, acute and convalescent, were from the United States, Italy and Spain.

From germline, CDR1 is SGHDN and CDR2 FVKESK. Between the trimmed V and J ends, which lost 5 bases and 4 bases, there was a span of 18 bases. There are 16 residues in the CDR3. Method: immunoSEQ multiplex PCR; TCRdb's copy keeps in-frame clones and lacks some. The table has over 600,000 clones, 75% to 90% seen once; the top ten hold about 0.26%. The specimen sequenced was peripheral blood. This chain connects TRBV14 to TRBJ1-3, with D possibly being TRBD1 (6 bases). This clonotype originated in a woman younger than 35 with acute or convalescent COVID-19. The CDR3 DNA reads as TGTGCCAGCAGCGAATACGGGACAAAAACGGGAAACACCATATATTTT. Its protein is CASSEYGTKTGNTIYF.